The 27 T cell receptor beta chains listed next were all sequenced from one sample in a study of T cell repertoires in cytomegalovirus infection. Using its own MiXCR run on the reads, TCRdb lists one record per CDR3 protein. The table includes about 130,000 distinct CDR3 sequences, 8% to 9% detected once. The source material was PBMCs. The receptor set was obtained from a human donor in good health (CMV status not recorded). Some clones in this sample may be carry-over from other donors' samples.

This clonotype was observed a handful of times. V gene TRBV6-5 combines with J gene TRBJ1-6, with TRBD1 matching 9 bases. V gave up 7 bases and J gave up 13 bases; unmatched junction bases: 14. The CDR3 runs 15 residues. CDR1 MNHEY and CDR2 SVGAGI come from the germline V gene. The CDR3 sequence: CASTLTGTGSDPLHF. The DNA of the CDR3 is TGTGCCAGCACCCTAACAGGGACAGGGAGCGATCCCCTCCACTTT.

This clonotype was found many times. The chain recombines TRBV2 with TRBJ1-1, with no clear D. Germline CDR1 is SNHLY and CDR2 is FYNNEI. V lost 7 bases and J 4 bases, leaving 7 bases between the germline ends. CDR3 length: 11 residues. Written as DNA, the CDR3 is TGTGCCAGCATTGTTAGCACTGAAGCTTTCTTT. Its translation is CASIVSTEAFF. Full variable domain (rest looked up from reference TRBV2 and TRBJ1-1): EPEVTQTPSHQVTQMGQEVILRCVPISNHLYFYWYRQILGQKVEFLVSFYNNEISEKSEIFDDQFSVERPDGSNFTLKIRSTKLEDSAMYFCASIVSTEAFFGQGTRLTVV.

The sample holds a few counts of this clonotype. CDR3 in DNA: TGTGCCAGCAGCTCAAGCGGGGGGATTCCAGATACGCAGTATTTT. Its protein is CASSSSGGIPDTQYF. The chain uses TRBV7-6 and TRBJ2-3, with 9 positions matching TRBD2. The CDR3 totals 15 residues. J lost 4 bases, V lost 4 bases, and 6 bases had no gene match. Germline V CDR1 and CDR2: SGHVS, FNYEAQ.

This clonotype was detected ten times or more. The gene calls are TRBV5-4 and TRBJ2-3; D is possibly TRBD1 (7 bases). Trimming took off 5 bases at V and 5 bases at J, with 18 bases between the two ends. Germline V gene lookup returns CDR1 SGHNT and CDR2 YYREEE (reference sequence). CDR3 length: 15 amino acids. The CDR3 loop is CASRGPGDRGDTQYF. The CDR3 region has the DNA TGTGCCAGCAGGGGACCGGGGGACAGAGGAGATACGCAGTATTTT.

This clonotype was seen ten or more times. The V gene is TRBV5-4, the J gene TRBJ1-2; the D is unclear. V was shortened by 0 bases and J by 3 bases, with 9 bases between the two germline ends. This CDR3 is built from 14 residues. Germline CDR1 is SGHNT and CDR2 is YYREEE (reference sequence). The chain's CDR3 is CASSLGGQDYGYTF. The CDR3 region has the DNA TGTGCCAGCAGCTTGGGCGGCCAGGACTATGGCTACACCTTC.

This clonotype occurred a few times. A read error may account for a junction end that differs from germline. The V call is TRBV20-1, the J call TRBJ2-7, with 9 bases fitting TRBD2. Germline V CDR1 and CDR2: DFQATT, SNEGSKA (reference sequence). The CDR3 contains 14 residues. CDR3 region: CSARAGGNSYEQYF. Written as DNA, the CDR3 is TGCAGTGCCAGAGCGGGGGGTAATTCCTACGAGCAGTACTTC.

This clonotype was counted many times. V usage is TRBV4-1 and J usage is TRBJ1-2, with 7 bases identical to TRBD1. Germline V gene data show CDR1 as MGHRA and CDR2 as YSYEKL. After removal of 1 base from V and 5 bases from J, the junction contained 10 bases not matched to a gene. The CDR3 is made up of 16 amino acids. CDR3 in amino acids: CASSQVWGQKVYGYTF. As DNA, the CDR3 is TGCGCCAGCAGCCAAGTTTGGGGACAGAAGGTGTATGGCTACACCTTC.

This clonotype appeared many times. V usage is TRBV7-9 and J usage is TRBJ1-5; a possible D gene is TRBD1 (5 bases). Trimming took off 3 bases at V and 7 bases at J, with 10 bases between the two ends. CDR1 is SEHNR, CDR2 FQNEAQ, per germline (reference sequence). The length of the CDR3 is 13 residues. CDR3 residues: CASSLGDGQPQHF. The CDR3 coding sequence is TGTGCCAGCAGCTTGGGGGACGGCCAGCCCCAGCATTTT.

This clonotype was counted ten times or more. The V and J genes are TRBV7-2 and TRBJ2-3; 7 nucleotides align to TRBD2. The CDR3 loop spans 16 amino acids. Germline V gene lookup returns CDR1 SGHTA and CDR2 FQGNSA. Trimming removed 1 base from V and 1 base from J; junction bases left unmatched: 5. The DNA for the CDR3 is TGTGCCAGCAGCTTAGGCCTAAGCGGGGGCACAGATACGCAGTATTTT. It yields the protein CASSLGLSGGTDTQYF. The full variable domain, completed using reference TRBV7-2 and TRBJ2-3, is GAGVSQSPSNKVTEKGKDVELRCDPISGHTALYWYRQSLGQGLEFLIYFQGNSAPDKSGLPSDRFSAERTGGSVSTLTIQRTQQEDSAVYLCASSLGLSGGTDTQYFGPGTRLTVL.

This clonotype came up a few times. The chain uses TRBV9 and TRBJ1-1; TRBD1 is a possible D gene (6 bases). Trimming shortened V by 4 bases and J by 2 bases, and 12 bases separated the two germline ends. This CDR3 has 14 residues. CDR1 SGDLS and CDR2 YYNGEE come from the germline V gene. This CDR3 reads CASSPDSLNTEAFF. DNA for the CDR3: TGTGCCAGCAGCCCGGACAGCCTCAACACTGAAGCTTTCTTT.

DNA of the CDR3: TGTGCCAGCAGCACACGACAGTCCGGAATTCGCCTTCAGCCCCAGCATTTT. Translation: CASSTRQSGIRLQPQHF. The gene calls are TRBV5-6 and TRBJ1-5; possible D gene TRBD1, 5 bases. V gave up 4 bases and J gave up 6 bases, with 23 bases separating them. This CDR3 has 17 residues. Germline CDR1 and CDR2: SGHDT and YYEEEE.

This clonotype appeared many times. The rearrangement uses TRBV5-1 and TRBJ1-5; maybe TRBD1 (5 bases). Germline CDR1 and CDR2: SGHRS and YFSETQ. With 0 bases removed from V and 7 bases from J, the gap between germline ends came to 14 bases. The CDR3 spans 15 residues. The CDR3 DNA is TGCGCCAGCAGCTTGGCCGGGGCCGCGGGGCAGCCCCAGCATTTT. Its protein is CASSLAGAAGQPQHF.

This clonotype was recorded at least ten times. The rearrangement uses TRBV4-2 and TRBJ2-2, with D tentatively TRBD1 (5 bases). Trimming took off 2 bases at V and 7 bases at J, with 17 bases between the two ends. There are 16 residues in the CDR3. In germline, CDR1 is LGHNA, CDR2 YNFKEQ. CDR3 sequence (DNA): TGTGCCAGCAGCCAAAGGAACAGGATTACGGGCGGGGAGCTGTTTTTT. This gives the protein CASSQRNRITGGELFF.

This clonotype was observed many times. The chain employs TRBV6-5 and TRBJ2-5; perhaps TRBD2 as D (5 bases). Trimming removed 7 bases from V and 7 bases from J, with 19 bases in between. Looked up from germline, CDR1 is MNHEY and CDR2 is SVGAGI. The CDR3 has 14 amino acids. For the CDR3, the DNA is TGTGCCAGCATTAGTCCTGCGGGCCGAGGGACCCAGTACTTC. The encoded protein is CASISPAGRGTQYF.

This chain uses TRBV3-1 with TRBJ2-1; TRBD1 might be the D (6 bases). V was pared by 6 bases and J by 1 base, with 13 bases between. There are 15 residues in the CDR3. The V gene's germline CDR1 is LGHDT and CDR2 YNNKEL (reference sequence). CDR3 in amino acids: CASRPQGTSYNEQFF. The DNA for the CDR3 is TGTGCCAGCAGACCACAGGGAACTTCCTACAATGAGCAGTTCTTC.

This clonotype has a count of ten or more. The chain recombines TRBV7-2 with TRBJ2-7; TRBD1 matches at 9 bases. Germline values: CDR1 SGHTA, CDR2 FQGNSA. CDR3 length: 16 residues. V was clipped by 5 bases and J by 7 bases; unmatched bases: 15. The CDR3 loop reads CASSPNPGQGMGEQYF. The CDR3 DNA follows: TGTGCCAGCAGCCCTAACCCGGGACAGGGTATGGGAGAGCAGTACTTC.

This clonotype was observed a handful of times. The CDR3 loop reads CASSIRLTNTEAFF. The CDR3 DNA follows: TGTGCCAGTAGTATAAGACTGACCAACACTGAAGCTTTCTTT. J is TRBJ1-1 and V is TRBV19; D is uncertain. Germline lookup yields CDR1 LNHDA and CDR2 SQIVND (reference sequence). This CDR3 spans 14 amino acids. V was shortened by 2 bases and J by 2 bases, with 9 bases between the two germline ends.

There are many counts of this clonotype. The CDR3 here is CATQPDGATNEKLFF. The CDR3 DNA is TGTGCCACCCAGCCGGACGGTGCAACTAATGAAAAACTGTTTTTT. The chain has TRBV15 and TRBJ1-4; D remains ambiguous. The CDR3 length is 15 residues. Germline CDR1 is LNHNV and CDR2 is YYDKDF (reference sequence). The V end was cut by 8 bases, the J end by 0 bases, with 13 bases between.

This clonotype showed up many times. The chain is built from TRBV6-2 or TRBV6-3 and TRBJ2-7; no definite D call. The CDR3 is 12 amino acids. Germline loops: CDR1 MNHEY, CDR2 SVGEGT. V lost 2 bases, J lost 3 bases, and 5 bases lay in between. The CDR3 bases are TGTGCCAGCAGTTACCCTGACTACGAGCAGTACTTC. Amino acid sequence: CASSYPDYEQYF.

The gene calls are TRBV5-1 and TRBJ2-7; 8 bases are a match to TRBD1. The CDR3 contains 14 residues. V gave up 5 bases and J gave up 2 bases; unmatched junction bases: 6. The V gene's germline CDR1 is SGHRS and CDR2 YFSETQ. This CDR3 is CASRYGQGTYEQYF. The CDR3 DNA is TGCGCCAGCAGGTATGGACAGGGAACCTACGAGCAGTACTTC.

This chain links TRBV15 with TRBJ2-1, with D unclear. The length of the CDR3 is 14 residues. The germline V gene encodes CDR1 LNHNV and CDR2 YYDKDF (reference sequence). The V end lost 0 bases, the J end lost 5 bases, and 8 bases lay between the germline ends. The CDR3 DNA reads as TGTGCCACCAGCAGAGATCGAAATAACAATGAGCAGTTCTTC. Protein sequence: CATSRDRNNNEQFF.

The rearrangement joins TRBV6-8 to TRBJ1-2, with a weak D call TRBD1 (5 bases). The length of the CDR3 is 14 residues. CDR1 and CDR2 (germline): MNHGY, SAAAGT. V was trimmed by 5 bases and J by 7 bases, leaving 17 bases between them. The CDR3 reads CASSPSIGAGGYTF. The CDR3 region has the DNA TGTGCCAGCAGTCCATCGATCGGGGCCGGTGGCTACACCTTC.

The chain couples TRBV28 to TRBJ2-7; 8 nucleotides line up with TRBD1. Unmatched junction bases numbered 7, after V lost 8 bases and J lost 1 base. Germline assignment: CDR1 MDHEN and CDR2 SYDVKM. This CDR3 has 14 residues. CDR3 nucleotide sequence: TGTGCCAGCCGAACCAGGGGGCTGTCCTACGAGCAGTACTTC. Protein product: CASRTRGLSYEQYF.

This clonotype has a count of ten or more. V is TRBV5-5 and J is TRBJ1-1; TRBD1 agrees at 11 bases. The ends lost 2 bases at V and 4 bases at J; junction bases unmatched: 16. This CDR3 is 19 amino acids long. CDR1 SGHKS and CDR2 YYEKEE come from the germline V gene (reference sequence). Here the CDR3 DNA reads TGTGCCAGCAGCTTACTAGTATCGGGACAGGGGGTTTGGGCCACTGAAGCTTTCTTT. Protein product: CASSLLVSGQGVWATEAFF.

This chain uses TRBV29-1 with TRBJ1-1; D is unresolved. Trimming shortened V by 5 bases and J by 1 base, and 14 bases separated the two germline ends. This CDR3 is built from 14 residues. Germline lookup yields CDR1 SQVTM and CDR2 ANQGSEA. The CDR3 DNA follows: TGCAGCGTTCGGATGGAGGGTACGAACACTGAAGCTTTCTTT. Its translation is CSVRMEGTNTEAFF.

This clonotype was detected ten times or more. The V gene is TRBV29-1, the J gene TRBJ2-5; 8 bases fit TRBD1. CDR3 size: 12 residues. Germline lookup yields CDR1 SQVTM and CDR2 ANQGSEA. The J segment lost 1 base and the V segment lost 6 bases, leaving 1 base of the junction unmatched. The CDR3 spells CSVTGGQETQYF. The CDR3 DNA is TGCAGCGTCACAGGGGGCCAAGAGACCCAGTACTTC.

In this sample, this clonotype turned up a few times. The V and J genes are TRBV2 and TRBJ2-2; no clear D. CDR3 length: 12 amino acids. The germline V gene has CDR1 SNHLY and CDR2 FYNNEI. V was clipped by 7 bases and J by 2 bases, with 5 bases between them. CDR3 in DNA: TGTGCCAGCAATACTAACACCGGGGAGCTGTTTTTT. Its protein is CASNTNTGELFF.